This paragraph covers one T cell receptor (beta chain) sequence. Trimming pared 7 bases from V and 5 bases from J, leaving 13 bases between. The CDR3 is made up of 12 amino acids. The germline V gene has CDR1 SQVTM and CDR2 ANQGSEA. This entry comes from a study of T-cell memory formation after mild COVID-19. TCRdb re-analysed the 5' RACE reads in MiXCR, keeping a single row per CDR3 protein. The table includes under 700,000 distinct CDR3 sequences, roughly 22% detected once. This chain connects TRBV29-1 to TRBJ2-3, with D perhaps matching TRBD1 (7 bases). The sequence was collected from an adult woman who had mild COVID-19 (a few samples of this study predate the infection). Cell type and time point are not known. The sequencing sample was made of PBMCs or a T cell subset sorted from them (not recorded which). The DNA of the CDR3 is TGCAGCGACCGACAGGGAGGAGATACGCAGTATTTT. Its protein product is CSDRQGGDTQYF.